Following are 7 T cell receptor beta chains from one sample sequenced in a study of identical twins. TCRdb used MiXCR to reprocess the 5' RACE reads, holding one entry per CDR3 protein. The sample has around 220,000 distinct CDR3 sequences, around 15% seen once. Sequencing input: memory (CD45RO+) T cells sorted from blood. The receptors were sampled from a woman under 30 in good health.

V and J are TRBV10-3 and TRBJ1-2; D is possibly TRBD1 (6 bases). This CDR3 spans 11 amino acids. Germline V gene lookup returns CDR1 ENHRY and CDR2 SYGVKD. V was trimmed by 11 bases and J by 6 bases, leaving 13 bases between them. The CDR3 here is CAAYSGDGYTF. CDR3 DNA: TGTGCCGCTTACTCAGGGGATGGCTACACCTTC.

This rearrangement joins TRBV18 to TRBJ1-3; 7 nucleotides align to TRBD1. With 1 base clipped from V and 4 bases from J, the junction kept 10 bases outside the gene matches. Germline V gives CDR1 KGHSH, CDR2 LQKENI. This CDR3 is built from 17 residues. CDR3 DNA sequence: TGTGCCAGCTCACCACGTTCAAATACAGGGGACGGAAACACCATATATTTT. It encodes CASSPRSNTGDGNTIYF.

This clonotype was counted at least ten times. The chain has TRBV2 and TRBJ2-2; D might be TRBD1 (6 bases). V lost 6 bases and J lost 1, with 15 bases in between. CDR1 and CDR2 from the germline V gene are SNHLY and FYNNEI. CDR3 length: 16 amino acids. CDR3 in amino acids: CASRLDRLLNTGELFF. Here the CDR3 DNA reads TGTGCCAGCAGACTTGACAGGCTCTTGAACACCGGGGAGCTGTTTTTT.

The table lists this clonotype with a few counts. V usage is TRBV10-2 and J usage is TRBJ1-5; D unclear. Germline V gives CDR1 WSHSY, CDR2 SAAADI. The CDR3 runs to 14 residues. The V and J ends lost 8 bases and 1 base respectively, with 12 bases between them. The CDR3 here is CASGRGESNQPQHF. The DNA for the CDR3 is TGCGCCAGCGGCCGCGGGGAAAGCAATCAGCCCCAGCATTTT.

V and J are TRBV5-1 and TRBJ2-3; 12 positions match TRBD1. This CDR3 is built from 15 residues. The germline gives CDR1 SGHRS, CDR2 YFSETQ. V was pared by 3 bases and J by 6 bases, with 5 bases of the junction left unmatched. DNA of the CDR3: TGCGCCAGCAGCTGGGGGACAGGGGGCGCCGATACGCAGTATTTT. This gives the protein CASSWGTGGADTQYF. The full variable domain, in which reference TRBV5-1 and TRBJ2-3 provide the parts outside the CDR3, is KAGVTQTPRYLIKTRGQQVTLSCSPISGHRSVSWYQQTPGQGLQFLFEYFSETQRNKGNFPGRFSGRQFSNSRSEMNVSTLELGDSALYLCASSWGTGGADTQYFGPGTRLTVL.

This clonotype appeared once. The gene calls are TRBV7-9 and TRBJ1-1; no reliable D call. The CDR3 loop spans 13 amino acids. Germline CDR1 reads SEHNR; CDR2 reads FQNEAQ (reference sequence). V was trimmed by 1 base and J by 4 bases, leaving 7 bases between them. CDR3 in amino acids: CASSLEESTEAFF. In nucleotides, the CDR3 is TGTGCCAGCAGCTTAGAAGAGAGCACTGAAGCTTTCTTT.

Many counts were recorded for this clonotype. This rearrangement joins TRBV12-3 or TRBV12-4 to TRBJ2-2; 7 bases map to TRBD1. This CDR3 has 14 residues. The junction had 3 bases not matched to a gene; V was cut back by 4 bases and J by 4 bases. The CDR3 DNA follows: TGTGCCAGCAGTTCTACAGGGGTCACCGGGGAGCTGTTTTTT. It specifies CASSSTGVTGELFF.